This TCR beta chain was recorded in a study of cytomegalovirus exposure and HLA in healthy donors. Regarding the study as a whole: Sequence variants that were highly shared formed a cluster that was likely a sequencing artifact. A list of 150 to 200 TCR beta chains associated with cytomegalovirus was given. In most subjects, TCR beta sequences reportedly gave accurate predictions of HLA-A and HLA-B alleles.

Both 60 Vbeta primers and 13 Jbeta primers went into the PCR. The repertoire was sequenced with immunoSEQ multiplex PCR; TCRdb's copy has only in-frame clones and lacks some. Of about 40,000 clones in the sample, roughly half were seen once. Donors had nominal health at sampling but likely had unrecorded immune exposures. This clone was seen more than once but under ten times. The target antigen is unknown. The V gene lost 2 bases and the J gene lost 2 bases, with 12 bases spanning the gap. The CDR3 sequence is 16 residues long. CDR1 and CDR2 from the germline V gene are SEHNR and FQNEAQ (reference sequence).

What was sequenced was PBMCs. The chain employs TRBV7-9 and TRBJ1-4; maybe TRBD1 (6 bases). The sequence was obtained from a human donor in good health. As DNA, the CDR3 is TGTGCCAGCAGCTTAAGGCCCAGGGGCACTAATGAAAAACTGTTTTTT. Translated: CASSLRPRGTNEKLFF. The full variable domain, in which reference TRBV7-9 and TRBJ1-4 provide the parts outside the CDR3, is DTGVSQNPRHKITKRGQNVTFRCDPISEHNRLYWYRQTLGQGPEFLTYFQNEAQLEKSRLLSDRFSAERPKGSFSTLEIQRTEQGDSAMYLCASSLRPRGTNEKLFFGSGTQLSVL.